What follows is one T cell receptor (beta chain) and its context. What it binds is not known. This specimen comes from a study of OX40 agonist ivuxolimab in advanced cancers. Study background: The mean age was around 56 years, ranging from about 20 to 79, with about four fifths of participants male. Study results and caveats: Clonal expansion from baseline to week 6 occurred in both CD4+ and CD8+ T cells. Low clonal expansion, among the lowest seen, marked partial responders at 0.1-3.0 mg/kg.

V trimming: 10 bases; J trimming: 4 bases; junction bases outside the gene matches: 17. Germline V gene lookup returns CDR1 ENHRY and CDR2 SYGVKD. The CDR3 loop spans 16 amino acids. Assay: immunoSEQ multiplex PCR; the TCRdb copy retains only in-frame clones and omits some. The data show around 95,000 clones, 85% to 95% seen once. The TCR comes from an adult with an advanced solid tumor such as melanoma, head and neck, liver or kidney cancer. The rearrangement links TRBV10-3 to TRBJ2-7; TRBD2 aligns across 9 bases. The sequencing used CD4+ or CD8+ T cells sorted from blood, collected in a trial of the OX40 agonist ivuxolimab. The CDR3 DNA reads as TGTGCCACGCCAAGTTGCGGGGGGGGAAGGAGGTACGAGCAGTACGTC. This translates into CATPSCGGGRRYEQYV.